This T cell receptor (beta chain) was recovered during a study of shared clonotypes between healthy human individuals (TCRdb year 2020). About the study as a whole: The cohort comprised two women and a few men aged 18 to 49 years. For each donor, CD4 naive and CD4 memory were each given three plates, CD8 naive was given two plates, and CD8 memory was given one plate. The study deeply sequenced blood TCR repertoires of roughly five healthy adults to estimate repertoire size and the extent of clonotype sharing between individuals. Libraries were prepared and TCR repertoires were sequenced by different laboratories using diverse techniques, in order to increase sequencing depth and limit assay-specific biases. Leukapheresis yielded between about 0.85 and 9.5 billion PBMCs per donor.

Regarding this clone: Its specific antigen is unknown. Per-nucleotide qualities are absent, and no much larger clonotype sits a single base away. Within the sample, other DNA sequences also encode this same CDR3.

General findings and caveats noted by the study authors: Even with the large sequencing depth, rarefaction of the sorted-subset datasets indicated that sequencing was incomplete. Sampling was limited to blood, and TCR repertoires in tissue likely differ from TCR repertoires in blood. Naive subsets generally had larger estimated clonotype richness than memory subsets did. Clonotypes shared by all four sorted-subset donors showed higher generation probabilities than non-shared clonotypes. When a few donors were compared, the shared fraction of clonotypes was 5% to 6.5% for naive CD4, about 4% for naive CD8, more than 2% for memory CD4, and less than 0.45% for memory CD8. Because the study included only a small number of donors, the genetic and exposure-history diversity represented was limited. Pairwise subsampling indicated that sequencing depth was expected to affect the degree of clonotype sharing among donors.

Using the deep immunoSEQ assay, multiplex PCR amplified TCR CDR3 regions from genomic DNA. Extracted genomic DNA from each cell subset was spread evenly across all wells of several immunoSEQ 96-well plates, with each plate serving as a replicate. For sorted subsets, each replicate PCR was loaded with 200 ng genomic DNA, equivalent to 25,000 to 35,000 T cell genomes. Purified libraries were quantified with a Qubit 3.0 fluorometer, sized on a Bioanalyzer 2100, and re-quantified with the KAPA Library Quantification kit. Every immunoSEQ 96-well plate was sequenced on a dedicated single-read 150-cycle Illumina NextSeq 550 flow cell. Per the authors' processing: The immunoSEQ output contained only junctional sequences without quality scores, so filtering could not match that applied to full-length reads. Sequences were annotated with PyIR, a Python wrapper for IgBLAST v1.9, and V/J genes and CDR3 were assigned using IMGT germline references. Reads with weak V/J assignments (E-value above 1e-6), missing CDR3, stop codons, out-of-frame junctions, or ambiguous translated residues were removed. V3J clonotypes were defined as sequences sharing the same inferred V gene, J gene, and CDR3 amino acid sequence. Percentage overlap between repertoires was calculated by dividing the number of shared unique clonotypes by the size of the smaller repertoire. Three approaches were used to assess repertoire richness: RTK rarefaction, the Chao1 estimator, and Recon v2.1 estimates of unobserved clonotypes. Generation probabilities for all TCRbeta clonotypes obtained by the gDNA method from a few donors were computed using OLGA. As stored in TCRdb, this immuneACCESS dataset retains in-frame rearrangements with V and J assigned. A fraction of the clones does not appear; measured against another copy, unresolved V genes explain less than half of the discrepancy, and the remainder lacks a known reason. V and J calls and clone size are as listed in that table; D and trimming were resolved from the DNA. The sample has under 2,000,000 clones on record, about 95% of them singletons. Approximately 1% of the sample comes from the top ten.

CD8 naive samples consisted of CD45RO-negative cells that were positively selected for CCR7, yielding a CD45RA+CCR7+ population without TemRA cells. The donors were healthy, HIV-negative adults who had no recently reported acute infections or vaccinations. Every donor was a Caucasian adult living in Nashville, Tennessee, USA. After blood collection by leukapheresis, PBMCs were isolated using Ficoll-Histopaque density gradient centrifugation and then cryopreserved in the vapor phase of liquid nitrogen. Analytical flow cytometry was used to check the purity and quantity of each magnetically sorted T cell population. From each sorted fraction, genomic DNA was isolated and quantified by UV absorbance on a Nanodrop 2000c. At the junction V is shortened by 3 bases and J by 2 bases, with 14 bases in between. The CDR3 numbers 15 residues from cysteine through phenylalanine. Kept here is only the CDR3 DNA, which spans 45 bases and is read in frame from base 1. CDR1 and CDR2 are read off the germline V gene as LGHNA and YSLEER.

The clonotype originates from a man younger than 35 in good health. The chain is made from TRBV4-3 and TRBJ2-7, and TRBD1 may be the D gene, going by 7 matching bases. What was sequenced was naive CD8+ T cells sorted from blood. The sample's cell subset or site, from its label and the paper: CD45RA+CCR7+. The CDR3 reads CASSQEGTATYEQYF. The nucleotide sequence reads TGCGCCAGCAGCCAGGAGGGGACAGCTACCTACGAGCAGTACTTC.